The rows below give T cell receptor beta chains drawn from one sample of a study of blood T cell repertoires in COVID-19. Using immunoSEQ multiplex PCR, the repertoire was profiled, and TCRdb retains in-frame clones only, with some absent. The profile covers about 40,000 clones, with under 85% appearing a single time and 33% taken by the ten largest. Sample: peripheral blood. The receptors here all came from a woman of 80 years or more with acute or convalescent COVID-19. The conserved cysteine and the conserved F or W are not part of the CDR3 here. A D gene is named only where the DNA matches it firmly.

v_call d_call cdr3_aa
TRBV7-3 NA ASSLTAGSDGYT
TRBV6-4 NA ASSDRGSTRDTQY
TRBV4-3 NA ASSHDGHPTDTQY
TRBV10-2 NA ASAQRWEVGNSPLH
TRBV27 NA ASSLLAHANYGYT
TRBV18 TRBD1 ASSPQGQTLT
TRBV7-8 TRBD1 ASSGQVNTEAF
TRBV25-1 NA ASSVHREQY
TRBV9 TRBD2 ASSAQPGLAGDEQF
TRBV12-3/TRBV12-4 TRBD1 ASRGTENQPQH
TRBV5-4 NA ASSLDPALTDTQY
TRBV29-1 NA SVEDRDSSYEQY
TRBV6-2/TRBV6-3 TRBD2 ASSSQLAGKGATRNEQF
TRBV5-1 TRBD1 ASSIDRRGLEKLF
TRBV5-1 TRBD2 ASSQTAGDEQY
TRBV30 TRBD2 AWSVTSGFQF
TRBV5-1 NA ASSSRGSYEQY
TRBV6-2/TRBV6-3 NA ASSLASTGELF